This T cell receptor beta chain is from a study of T-cell reconstitution after alpha-beta-depleted transplantation in children. Findings and caveats of the study: Reported findings indicate that, about two months after transplant, alpha-beta T cells came from several hundred expanded clones, which were derived from non-depleted graft cells. For some patients, TCRbeta diversity was high at day 60 because of recipient T cells and thymic progenitors that survived. One year post-transplant, T-cell counts and diversity were largely derived from T cells produced anew.

The CDR3 consists of 16 residues. Unmatched junction bases numbered 11, after V lost 5 bases and J lost 1 base. Germline V gene data show CDR1 as DFQATT and CDR2 as SNEGSKA (reference sequence). It was with unique molecular identifiers that the TCRbeta library was prepared. In TCRdb, the PCR reads were re-called with MiXCR into one record per CDR3 protein. This sample has under 35,000 distinct CDR3 sequences, with roughly 6% found just once. This clonotype was observed many times. Its antigen is currently unknown. The chain combines TRBV20-1 with TRBJ2-5; TRBD2 aligns across 9 bases. This sample comprised PBMCs, mostly from graft donor cells, obtained 180 days after TCRalphabeta/CD19-depleted stem cell transplant. The sequence came from a male patient under 18 who had a stem cell transplant for acute myeloid leukemia, so the T cells may come from the graft donor. CDR3 DNA: TGCAGTGCTGGGGGGGTAGCGGGAGTTTTCCAAGAGACCCAGTACTTC. It specifies CSAGGVAGVFQETQYF.